This T cell receptor beta chain was sequenced during a study of blood T cell repertoires in COVID-19. Some clones are missing from TCRdb's copy, which holds only in-frame ones; the method was immunoSEQ multiplex PCR. The sample has about 150,000 clones; 75% to 90% are singletons. V trimming: 6 bases; J trimming: 0 bases; junction bases outside the gene matches: 10. The CDR3 extends over 18 amino acids. CDR1 and CDR2 (germline): SGHVS, FNYEAQ. The chain recombines TRBV7-6 with TRBJ2-2; 10 nucleotides align to TRBD1. The material sequenced was peripheral blood. This clonotype was obtained from a woman between 40 and 55 years old with acute or convalescent COVID-19. DNA for the CDR3: TGTGCCAGCAGGACAAGGGGACAGGGGTCCGCGAACACCGGGGAGCTGTTTTTT. This translates into CASRTRGQGSANTGELFF.